The clone carrying this T cell receptor beta chain turned up a few times. Its matching antigen is unknown. The data stem from a study of identical twins. Study results and caveats: A cross-sectional statistical analysis, not follow-up of the same donors, supported the conclusions. Excess sharing by twins proved weaker in beta out-of-frame sequences. Insertions were fewer in abundant cord blood beta clonotypes, whereas memory repertoires showed none of this pattern.

Per germline, CDR1 LNHNV and CDR2 YYDKDF (reference sequence). The CDR3 has 13 residues. J lost 7 bases, V lost 8 bases, and 5 bases had no gene match. Via MiXCR, TCRdb re-called the 5' RACE reads, giving one row per CDR3 protein. The sample holds 750,000 to 950,000 distinct CDR3 sequences, more than 9% seen once. The data also belong to a second study, concerning yellow fever vaccine responses in identical twins.

The source is a woman aged 18-29 years in good health. The source material was PBMCs. This chain joins TRBV15 and TRBJ1-4, with TRBD1 matching 9 bases. CDR3 coding DNA: TGTGCCACCCGACAGGGGGAAATTGAAAAACTGTTTTTT. Translating it yields CATRQGEIEKLFF.